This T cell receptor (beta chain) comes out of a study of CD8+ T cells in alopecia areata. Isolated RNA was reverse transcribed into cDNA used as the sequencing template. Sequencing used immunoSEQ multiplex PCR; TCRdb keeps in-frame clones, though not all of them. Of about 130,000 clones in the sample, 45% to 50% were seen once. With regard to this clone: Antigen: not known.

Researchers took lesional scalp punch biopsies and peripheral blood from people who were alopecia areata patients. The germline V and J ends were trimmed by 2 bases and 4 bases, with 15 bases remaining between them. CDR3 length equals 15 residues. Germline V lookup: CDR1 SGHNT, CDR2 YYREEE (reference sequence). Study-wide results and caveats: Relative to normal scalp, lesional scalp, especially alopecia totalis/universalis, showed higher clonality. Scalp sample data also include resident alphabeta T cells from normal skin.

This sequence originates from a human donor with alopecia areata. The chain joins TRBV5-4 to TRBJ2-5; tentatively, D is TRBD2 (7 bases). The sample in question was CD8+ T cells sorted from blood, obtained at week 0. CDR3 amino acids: CASSFRGAERETQYF. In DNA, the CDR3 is TGTGCCAGCAGCTTCCGGGGGGCTGAGAGAGAGACCCAGTACTTC.